Below are 18 T cell receptor beta chains sequenced from a single sample in a study of human T cells and chemical hapten exposure. In TCRdb, the RACE reads were re-called with MiXCR into one record per CDR3 protein. The repertoire holds around 130,000 distinct CDR3 sequences, with roughly 9.5% as singletons. The time point is: healthy volunteer bleed at 2 weeks. Total RNA came from unfractionated whole blood. Sequencing was performed on whole blood. Every receptor here comes from a male donor in good health. Some clones in this sample may be carry-over from other donors' samples.

This clonotype was counted a few times. The chain employs TRBV7-2 and TRBJ2-7; 8 nucleotides agree with TRBD1. The germline gives CDR1 SGHTA, CDR2 FQGNSA. The CDR3 covers 13 residues. Losses at the gene ends were 6 bases for V and 3 bases for J; bases not matched to a gene: 4. The CDR3 DNA reads TGTGCCAGCAGTTGGACAGGGAACTACGAGCAGTACTTC. Its translation: CASSWTGNYEQYF.

Only a few counts were recorded for this clonotype. The chain uses TRBV7-9 and TRBJ2-2; D remains ambiguous. Trimming pared 5 bases from V and 6 bases from J, leaving 22 bases between. The CDR3 totals 17 residues. CDR1 and CDR2 from the germline V gene are SEHNR and FQNEAQ (reference sequence). DNA for the CDR3: TGTGCCAGCAGCCCCCCCACGGGCCAAAGCAGACCCGGGGAGCTGTTTTTT. Protein sequence: CASSPPTGQSRPGELFF.

This clonotype was recorded at least ten times. The rearrangement uses TRBV2 and TRBJ1-1; D is uncertain. V dropped 2 bases and J dropped 9 bases, with 16 bases sitting between them. The germline gives CDR1 SNHLY, CDR2 FYNNEI. This CDR3 is built from 14 residues. CDR3 amino acids: CASSEPGVTDQAFF. Written as DNA, the CDR3 is TGTGCCAGCAGTGAACCAGGTGTGACGGACCAAGCTTTCTTT.

This clonotype appeared many times. The chain joins TRBV7-9 to TRBJ2-3; 7 nucleotides align to TRBD2. V shed 6 bases, J shed 1 base, and the junction held 7 bases outside the gene matches. The CDR3 totals 15 residues. From germline, CDR1 is SEHNR and CDR2 FQNEAQ (reference sequence). The CDR3 DNA sequence: TGTGCCAGCAGTCCCGTAACTAGCGGCACAGATACGCAGTATTTT. Translation gives CASSPVTSGTDTQYF.

The chain has TRBV15 and TRBJ2-3, with 7 bases fitting TRBD1. The germline CDR1 and CDR2 sequences are LNHNV and YYDKDF (reference sequence). The CDR3 sequence is 14 residues long. Trimming took 4 bases from V and 2 from J; bases not matched to a gene: 3. The chain's CDR3 is CATSTTGDTDTQYF. Written as DNA, the CDR3 is TGTGCCACCAGCACAACAGGGGACACAGATACGCAGTATTTT.

This clonotype turned up a few times. This CDR3 reads CASSSRRGSSYNEQFF. The CDR3 DNA is TGTGCCAGCAGTTCAAGGCGGGGGAGCTCCTACAATGAGCAGTTCTTC. This chain joins TRBV7-9 and TRBJ2-1, with 7 bases aligning to TRBD2. The junction had 8 bases not matched to a gene; V was cut back by 6 bases and J by 0 bases. The CDR3 is 16 residues long. Germline V gives CDR1 SEHNR, CDR2 FQNEAQ (reference sequence).

This clonotype was counted ten times or more. The J gene is TRBJ2-7, the V gene TRBV27, with D maybe TRBD2 (6 bases). V lost 3 bases and J 5 bases, leaving 14 bases between the germline ends. Germline V gives CDR1 MNHEY, CDR2 SMNVEV (reference sequence). The CDR3 has 14 amino acids. CDR3 bases: TGTGCCAGCAGTTTTCGGCAGGGAGGCCACGAGCAGTACTTC. Translating gives CASSFRQGGHEQYF.

In this sample, this clonotype turned up a few times. One junction end does not reproduce the germline sequence, and a read error may be involved. This chain uses TRBV29-1 with TRBJ1-5, with TRBD1 as a possible D gene (6 bases). In germline, CDR1 is SQVTM, CDR2 ANQGSEA. The CDR3 runs 15 residues. The CDR3 loop is CSVISQGNSNQPRHF. The CDR3 DNA is TGCAGCGTGATCTCACAGGGAAATAGCAATCAGCCCCGGCATTTT.

This clonotype was counted many times. The chain has TRBV6-6 and TRBJ1-5; 10 bases match TRBD1. Per germline, CDR1 MNHNY and CDR2 SVGAGI (reference sequence). Unmatched junction bases numbered 6, after V lost 6 bases and J lost 7 bases. The CDR3 extends over 14 amino acids. The DNA of the CDR3 is TGTGCCAGCAGGTCCGGACAGGGGGGACAGCCCCAGCATTTT. It is translated as CASRSGQGGQPQHF.

The rearrangement links TRBV7-9 to TRBJ1-4; D perhaps matches TRBD1 (5 bases). The CDR3 extends over 16 amino acids. V dropped 5 bases and J dropped 4 bases, with 17 bases sitting between them. Germline CDR1 SEHNR, CDR2 FQNEAQ (reference sequence). Here the CDR3 DNA reads TGTGCCAGCAGCCGAGAAGGGGCGTCCTTTAATGAAAAACTGTTTTTT. Residues: CASSREGASFNEKLFF.

This clonotype has more than one count but fewer than ten. The gene calls are TRBV7-2 and TRBJ2-5; D ambiguous. Germline V CDR1 and CDR2: SGHTA, FQGNSA. The V end lost 2 bases, the J end lost 1 base, and 14 bases lay between the germline ends. This CDR3 spans 16 amino acids. CDR3 residues: CASSLSSAVFQETQYF. The DNA of the CDR3 is TGTGCCAGCAGCTTATCTTCGGCGGTCTTCCAAGAGACCCAGTACTTC.

The V gene is TRBV28, the J gene TRBJ1-5; possibly TRBD1 for D (6 bases). The CDR3 consists of 14 residues. Germline V CDR1 and CDR2: MDHEN, SYDVKM. V was cut by 7 bases and J by 6 bases, with 16 bases left in between. The CDR3 sequence is CASTMGPGAQPQHF. The CDR3 bases are TGTGCCAGCACCATGGGACCAGGGGCTCAGCCCCAGCATTTT.

This clonotype was seen a few times. This chain links TRBV7-9 with TRBJ1-4, with 7 bases fitting TRBD1. The V segment lost 5 bases and the J segment 4 bases; nucleotides outside the gene matches: 10. CDR1 is SEHNR, CDR2 FQNEAQ, per germline (reference sequence). This CDR3 contains 16 residues. The DNA for the CDR3 is TGTGCCAGCAGCCCACGGACAGGCGGGGATAATGAAAAACTGTTTTTT. Protein: CASSPRTGGDNEKLFF.

The sample holds many counts of this clonotype. The chain has TRBV5-1 and TRBJ1-1, with no clear D. CDR1 is SGHRS, CDR2 YFSETQ, per germline. This CDR3 has 14 residues. Trimming pared 2 bases from V and 1 base from J, leaving 9 bases between. The DNA for the CDR3 is TGCGCCAGCAGCTTTGAGGGCTCGAACACTGAAGCTTTCTTT. It encodes CASSFEGSNTEAFF.

The genes are TRBV7-8 and TRBJ2-1; TRBD2 aligns across 8 bases. Germline assignment: CDR1 SGHVS and CDR2 FQNEAQ. This CDR3 spans 16 amino acids. Trimming removed 7 bases from V and 5 bases from J; junction bases left unmatched: 13. CDR3 protein: CASTPKAGDPDNEQFF. The CDR3 bases are TGTGCCAGCACTCCAAAAGCGGGAGACCCTGACAATGAGCAGTTCTTC.

The chain has TRBV12-3 or TRBV12-4 and TRBJ1-2; D gene uncertain. The CDR3 sequence is 15 residues long. Trimming removed 5 bases from V and 6 bases from J, with 19 bases in between. The CDR3 sequence is CASSPRAVANHGYTF. The CDR3 nucleotides are TGTGCCAGCAGTCCTCGGGCCGTGGCAAATCATGGCTACACCTTC.

This clonotype was observed at least ten times. The genes are TRBV6-5 and TRBJ2-1, with 9 bases matching TRBD1. J gave up 6 bases and V 6 bases, and 9 bases lay outside the gene matches. CDR1 and CDR2 from the germline V gene are MNHEY and SVGAGI. The CDR3 has 15 residues. The CDR3 region is CASRPGQGWVNEQFF. CDR3 coding DNA: TGTGCCAGCAGACCCGGACAGGGGTGGGTCAATGAGCAGTTCTTC.

V gene TRBV5-1 combines with J gene TRBJ2-1; 7 positions match TRBD1. J lost 9 bases, V lost 4 bases, and 7 bases had no gene match. CDR3 length equals 13 residues. Germline V CDR1 and CDR2: SGHRS, YFSETQ. The CDR3 DNA reads as TGCGCCAGCAGCGAAACAGGGGTTGGTGAGCAGTTCTTC. It yields the protein CASSETGVGEQFF.